These 2 T cell receptor beta chains were sequenced from one sample in a study of shared clonotypes between healthy human individuals. Repertoires were generated with immunoSEQ multiplex PCR, while TCRdb's copy carries only in-frame clones and drops some. Counted here are some 660,000 clones, around 73% occurring once; the ten biggest clones make up under 2%. Sequenced input: memory CD4+ T cells sorted from blood. This sample's subset: CD45RA-negative fraction. These receptor sequences come from a woman in her 30s in good health.

In its sample, this clone was seen many times. The chain couples TRBV29-1 to TRBJ2-7, with a tentative D call TRBD1 (6 bases). V gave up 6 bases and J gave up 3 bases, with 15 bases separating them. The CDR3 runs 13 residues. Germline-derived CDR1 and CDR2 are SQVTM and ANQGSEA. The CDR3 nucleotides read TGCAGCGTGACAGGTTTCACAAACTACGAGCAGTACTTC. Its translation is CSVTGFTNYEQYF.

V usage is TRBV28 and J usage is TRBJ2-1; no reliable D call. V was cut by 8 bases and J by 12 bases, with 17 bases left in between. The CDR3 runs 12 residues. Germline-derived CDR1 and CDR2 are MDHEN and SYDVKM. CDR3 residues: CASGVAQMGQFF. The CDR3 DNA follows: TGTGCCAGCGGAGTAGCACAGATGGGGCAGTTCTTC.